The clone carrying this T cell receptor beta chain was counted a few times. What it binds is not known. Both 60 Vbeta primers and 13 Jbeta primers went into the PCR. In the original workflow: Roughly 11 million shared chains were among roughly 81 million unique TCR beta chains counted in a later analysis. Profiling relied on immunoSEQ multiplex PCR, and the TCRdb table lists in-frame clones only, not all of them. That table supplies the V and J calls and clone size; D and trimming were determined from the DNA. The table records 150,000 to 200,000 clones, just over 75% of them present only once. This sample stems from a study of cytomegalovirus exposure and HLA in healthy donors. Findings and caveats of the study: There were some V segments, including TRBV6-2 and TRBV6-3, excluded as indistinguishable. Earlier analysis found most TCR beta V segments productive about 90% or about 30% of the time.

The CDR3 covers 14 residues. From germline, CDR1 is MNHEY and CDR2 SVGAGI. Trimming at V came to 5 bases and at J to 3 bases, leaving 5 bases not matched to a gene. The chain combines TRBV6-5 with TRBJ2-7; 9 bases line up with TRBD2. The receptor comes from a man younger than 30 in good health and CMV-seronegative. Sequencing was done on a sample of PBMCs. The CDR3 sequence is CASSRLAALYEQYF. DNA for the CDR3: TGTGCCAGCAGTAGACTAGCGGCTCTCTACGAGCAGTACTTC.